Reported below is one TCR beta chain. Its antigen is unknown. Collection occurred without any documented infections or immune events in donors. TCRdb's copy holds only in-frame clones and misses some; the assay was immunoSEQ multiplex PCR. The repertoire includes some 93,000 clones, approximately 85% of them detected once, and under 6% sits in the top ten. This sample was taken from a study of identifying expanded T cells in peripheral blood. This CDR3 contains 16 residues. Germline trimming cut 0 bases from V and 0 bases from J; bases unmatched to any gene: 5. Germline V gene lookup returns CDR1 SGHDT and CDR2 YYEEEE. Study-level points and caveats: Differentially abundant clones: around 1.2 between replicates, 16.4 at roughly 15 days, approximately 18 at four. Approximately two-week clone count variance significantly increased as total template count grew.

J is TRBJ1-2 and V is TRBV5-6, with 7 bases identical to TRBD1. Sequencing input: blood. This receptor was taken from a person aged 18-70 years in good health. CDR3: CASSLVGTATNYGYTF. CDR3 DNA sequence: TGTGCCAGCAGCTTGGTTGGGACAGCAACTAACTATGGCTACACCTTC.